Listed below are T cell receptor beta chains from one sample, sequenced in a study of T cells in Graves' hyperthyroidism and ophthalmopathy. TCRdb itself ran the multiplex PCR reads through MiXCR, one entry per CDR3 protein. The repertoire consists of 250,000 to 300,000 distinct CDR3 sequences, with about 19% occurring once and the leading ten covering under 40%. Specimen: blood. These receptors were taken from a man aged 45-65 years with Graves' ophthalmopathy. CDR3s include the opening cysteine and the closing phenylalanine or tryptophan. D genes are given only for firm matches.

d_gene | j_gene | v_gene | CDR3aa
. | TRBJ2-3 | TRBV6-1 | CASSDGRDPDTQYF
. | TRBJ1-1 | TRBV2 | CASSVGGGADTEAFF
TRBD1 | TRBJ1-1 | TRBV10-3 | CAISEEQGASTEAFF
. | TRBJ1-5 | TRBV6-1 | CASSGANREPQHF
TRBD1 | TRBJ1-6 | TRBV3-1 | CASSQYPGGESPLHF
. | TRBJ1-1 | TRBV11-2 | CASSLGRRVSNTEAFF
. | TRBJ2-7 | TRBV6-1 | CASSASTVGYEQYF
TRBD2 | TRBJ2-3 | TRBV2 | CASEEGGTSGREDTQYF
TRBD1 | TRBJ1-1 | TRBV20-1 | CSARDIGLTGAANTEAFF
TRBD1 | TRBJ2-3 | TRBV28 | CASSTGTGVPSTDTQYF
TRBD1 | TRBJ2-7 | TRBV10-3 | CAISQRQGADEQYF
TRBD2 | TRBJ2-2 | TRBV27 | CASSFRGVSNTGELFF
. | TRBJ1-6 | TRBV5-8 | CASSSSGVTNSPLHF
. | TRBJ1-2 | TRBV7-2 | CASSLPGAGSEGYTF
. | TRBJ1-3 | TRBV28 | CASSSPGRNSGNTIYF
. | TRBJ2-5 | TRBV11-2 | CASSQRGETQYF
. | TRBJ2-1 | TRBV18 | CASSPPGSGSYNEQFF
. | TRBJ2-3 | TRBV7-2 | CASSLAGTGRLADTQYF
TRBD2 | TRBJ2-5 | TRBV20-1 | CSATGLAGDETQYF
TRBD1 | TRBJ1-1 | TRBV6-1 | CASSQGGEAFF
. | TRBJ2-7 | TRBV6-1 | CASSTGIWNEQYF
TRBD2 | TRBJ2-3 | TRBV9 | CASSTLAFADTQYF
. | TRBJ2-7 | TRBV20-1 | CSASFSTDSYEQYF
TRBD2 | TRBJ2-7 | TRBV30 | CAWSILAGGEQYF
. | TRBJ2-3 | TRBV7-2 | CASSLARRMSDTQYF
. | TRBJ2-3 | TRBV24-1 | CATSELVLGAQTDTQYF
. | TRBJ2-1 | TRBV5-6 | CASSLIGREAYNEQFF
TRBD2 | TRBJ2-4 | TRBV20-1 | CSATSGRTKNIQYF
. | TRBJ2-3 | TRBV5-1 | CPSSLGSFIGDTQYF
. | TRBJ1-1 | TRBV11-1 | CASSLATGGAFF
. | TRBJ2-2 | TRBV11-2 | CASSLDLGSGELFF
. | TRBJ1-1 | TRBV5-5 | CASSLATRAGDTEAFF
. | TRBJ2-7 | TRBV15 | CATSRDREGEQYF
. | TRBJ2-2 | TRBV11-2 | CASSSMNTGELFF
. | TRBJ1-5 | TRBV19 | CASRSQGFGQPQHF
. | TRBJ1-6 | TRBV28 | CASSNSLSSYNSPLHF
TRBD2 | TRBJ2-3 | TRBV28 | CASSSPAGASDTQYF
. | TRBJ2-6 | TRBV20-1 | CSAKPGANVLTF
. | TRBJ2-3 | TRBV24-1 | CATSDPPGRGLSTDTQYF
. | TRBJ2-1 | TRBV11-3 | CASSSQPSGDEQFF
TRBD2 | TRBJ2-1 | TRBV11-2 | CASSLALTSGVYNEQFF
TRBD2 | TRBJ2-5 | TRBV20-1 | CSARPGTSGMRETQYF
TRBD1 | TRBJ2-3 | TRBV7-6 | CASSRTGGTDTQYF
. | TRBJ2-3 | TRBV4-1 | CASSQVLSSDTDTQYF
. | TRBJ1-4 | TRBV5-1 | CASSTGAGNEKLFF
TRBD1 | TRBJ2-1 | TRBV24-1 | CATSDHPMGQGSLEQFF
TRBD1 | TRBJ2-1 | TRBV20-1 | CSVAGTGRISRQFF
. | TRBJ1-4 | TRBV24-1 | CATGDPSTGATNEKLFF
TRBD1 | TRBJ2-2 | TRBV5-4 | CASSLAGTGVVGELFF
TRBD2 | TRBJ2-5 | TRBV12-3/TRBV12-4 | CASSLRTRETQYF